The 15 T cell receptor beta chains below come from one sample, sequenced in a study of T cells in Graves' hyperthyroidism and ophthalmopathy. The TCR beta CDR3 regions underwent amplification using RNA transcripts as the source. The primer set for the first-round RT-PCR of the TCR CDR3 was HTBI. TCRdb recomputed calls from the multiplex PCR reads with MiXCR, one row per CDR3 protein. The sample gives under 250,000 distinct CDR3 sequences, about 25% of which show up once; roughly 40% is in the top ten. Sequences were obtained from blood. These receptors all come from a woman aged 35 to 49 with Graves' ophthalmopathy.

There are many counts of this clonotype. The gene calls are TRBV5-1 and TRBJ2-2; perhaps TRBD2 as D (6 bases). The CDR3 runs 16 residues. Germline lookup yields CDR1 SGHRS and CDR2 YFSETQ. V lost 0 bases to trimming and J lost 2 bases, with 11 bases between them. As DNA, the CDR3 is TGCGCCAGCAGCTTGGGGGGACTTCAAAACACCGGGGAGCTGTTTTTT. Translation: CASSLGGLQNTGELFF.

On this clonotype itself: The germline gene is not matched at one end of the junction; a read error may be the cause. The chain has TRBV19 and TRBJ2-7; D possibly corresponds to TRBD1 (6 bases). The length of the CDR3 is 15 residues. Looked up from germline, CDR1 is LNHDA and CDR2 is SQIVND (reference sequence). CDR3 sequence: CASSSRVRGPYEQSF. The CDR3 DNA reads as TGTGCCAGTAGTTCCCGGGTCAGGGGACCCTACGAGCAGTCCTTC.

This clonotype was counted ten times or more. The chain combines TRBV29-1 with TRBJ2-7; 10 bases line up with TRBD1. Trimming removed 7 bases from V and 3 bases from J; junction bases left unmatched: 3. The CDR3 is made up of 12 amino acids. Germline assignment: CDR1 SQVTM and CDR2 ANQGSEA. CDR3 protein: CSAGQGDYEQYF. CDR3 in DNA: TGCAGCGCTGGACAGGGGGACTACGAGCAGTACTTC.

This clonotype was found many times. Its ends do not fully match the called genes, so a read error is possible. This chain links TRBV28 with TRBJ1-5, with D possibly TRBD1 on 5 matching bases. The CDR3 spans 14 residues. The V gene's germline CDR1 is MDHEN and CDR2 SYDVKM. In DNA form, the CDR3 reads TGTGCCAGCAGTCCCCCCGACAGCAATCAGCTCCAGCATTTT. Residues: CASSPPDSNQLQHF. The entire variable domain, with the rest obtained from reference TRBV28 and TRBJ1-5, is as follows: DVKVTQSSRYLVKRTGEKVFLECVQDMDHENMFWYRQDPGLGLRLIYFSYDVKMKEKGDIPEGYSVSREKKERFSLILESASTNQTSMYLCASSPPDSNQLQHFGDGTRLSIL.

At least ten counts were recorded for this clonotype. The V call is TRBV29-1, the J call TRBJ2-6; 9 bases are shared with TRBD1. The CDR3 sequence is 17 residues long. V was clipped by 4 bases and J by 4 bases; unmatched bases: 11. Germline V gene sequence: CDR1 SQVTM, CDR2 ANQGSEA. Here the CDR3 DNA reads TGCAGCGTTGCCGACAGGGGGACGACGCGGGGGGCCAACGTCCTGACTTTC. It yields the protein CSVADRGTTRGANVLTF.

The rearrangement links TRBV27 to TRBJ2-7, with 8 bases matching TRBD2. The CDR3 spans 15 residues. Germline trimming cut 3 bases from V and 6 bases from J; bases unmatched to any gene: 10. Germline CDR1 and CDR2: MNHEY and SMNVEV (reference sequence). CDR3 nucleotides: TGTGCCAGCAGTTTGCAACTAGCGGAGAGGGGCGAGCAGTACTTC. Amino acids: CASSLQLAERGEQYF.

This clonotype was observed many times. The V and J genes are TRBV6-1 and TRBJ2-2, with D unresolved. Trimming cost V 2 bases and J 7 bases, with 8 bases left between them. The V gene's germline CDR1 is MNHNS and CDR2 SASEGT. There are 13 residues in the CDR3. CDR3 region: CASSEWEVGELFF. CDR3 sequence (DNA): TGTGCCAGCAGTGAATGGGAAGTCGGGGAGCTGTTTTTT.

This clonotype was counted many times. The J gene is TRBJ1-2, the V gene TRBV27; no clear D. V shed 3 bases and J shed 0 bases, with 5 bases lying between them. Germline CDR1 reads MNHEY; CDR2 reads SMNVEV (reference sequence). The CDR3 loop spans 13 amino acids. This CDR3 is CASSFQTNYGYTF. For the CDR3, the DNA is TGTGCCAGCAGTTTCCAGACTAACTATGGCTACACCTTC.

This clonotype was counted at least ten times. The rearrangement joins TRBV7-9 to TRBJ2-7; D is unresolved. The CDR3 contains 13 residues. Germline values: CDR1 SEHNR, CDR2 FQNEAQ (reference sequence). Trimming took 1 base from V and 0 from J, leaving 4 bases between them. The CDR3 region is CASSLENSYEQYF. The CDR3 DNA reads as TGTGCCAGCAGCTTAGAAAACTCCTACGAGCAGTACTTC.

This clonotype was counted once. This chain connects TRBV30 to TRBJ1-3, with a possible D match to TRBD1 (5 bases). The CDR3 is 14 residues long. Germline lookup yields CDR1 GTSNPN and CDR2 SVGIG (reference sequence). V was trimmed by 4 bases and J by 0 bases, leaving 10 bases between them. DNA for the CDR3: TGTGCCTGGAAGGGGTTAAGCTCTGGAAACACCATATATTTT. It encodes CAWKGLSSGNTIYF.

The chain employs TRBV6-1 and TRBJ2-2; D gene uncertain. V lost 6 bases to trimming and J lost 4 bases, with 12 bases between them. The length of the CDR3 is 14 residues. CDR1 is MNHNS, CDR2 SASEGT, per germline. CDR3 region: CASRLTMGTGELFF. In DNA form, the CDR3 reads TGTGCCAGCAGGCTTACGATGGGCACCGGGGAGCTGTTTTTT.

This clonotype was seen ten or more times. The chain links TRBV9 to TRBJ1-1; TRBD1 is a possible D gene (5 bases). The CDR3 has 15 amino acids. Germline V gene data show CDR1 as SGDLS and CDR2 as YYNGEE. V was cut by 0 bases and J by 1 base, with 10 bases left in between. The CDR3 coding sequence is TGTGCCAGCAGCGTAGTAGGGCAGGGGAACACTGAAGCTTTCTTT. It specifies CASSVVGQGNTEAFF.

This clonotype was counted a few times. The CDR3 sequence is CASSLGQTYGYTF. Here the CDR3 DNA reads TGTGCCAGCAGTCTGGGACAGACCTATGGCTACACCTTC. The genes are TRBV6-1 and TRBJ1-2, with 7 bases lining up with TRBD1. Germline V gives CDR1 MNHNS, CDR2 SASEGT. This CDR3 comprises 13 residues. V lost 5 bases and J lost 4; bases outside the gene matches: 4.

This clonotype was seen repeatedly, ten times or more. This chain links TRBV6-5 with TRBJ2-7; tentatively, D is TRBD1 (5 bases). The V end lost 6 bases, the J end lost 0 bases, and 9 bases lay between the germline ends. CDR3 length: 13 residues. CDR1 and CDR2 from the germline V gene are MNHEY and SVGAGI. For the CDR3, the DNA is TGTGCCAGCAGAAGGGGCAGCTCCTACGAGCAGTACTTC. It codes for CASRRGSSYEQYF.

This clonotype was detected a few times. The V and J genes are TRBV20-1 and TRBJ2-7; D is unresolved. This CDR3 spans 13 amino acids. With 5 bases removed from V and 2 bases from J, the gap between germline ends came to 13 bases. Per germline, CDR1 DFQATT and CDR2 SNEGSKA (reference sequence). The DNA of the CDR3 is TGCAGTGCTGGCCCGCCTAGGGCCTACGAGCAGTACTTC. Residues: CSAGPPRAYEQYF.